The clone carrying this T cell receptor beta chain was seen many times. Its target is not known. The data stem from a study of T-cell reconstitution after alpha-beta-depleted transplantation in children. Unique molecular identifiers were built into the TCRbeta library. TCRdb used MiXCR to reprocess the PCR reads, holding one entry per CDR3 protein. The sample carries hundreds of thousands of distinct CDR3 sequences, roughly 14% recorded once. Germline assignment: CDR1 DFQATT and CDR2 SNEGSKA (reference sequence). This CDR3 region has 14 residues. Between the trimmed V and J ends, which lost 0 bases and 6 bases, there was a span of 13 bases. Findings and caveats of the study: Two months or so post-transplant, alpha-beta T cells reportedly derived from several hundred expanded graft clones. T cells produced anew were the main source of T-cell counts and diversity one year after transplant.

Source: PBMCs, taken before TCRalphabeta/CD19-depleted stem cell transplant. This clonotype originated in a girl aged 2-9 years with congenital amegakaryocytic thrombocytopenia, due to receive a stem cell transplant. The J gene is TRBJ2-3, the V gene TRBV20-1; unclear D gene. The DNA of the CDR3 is TGCAGTGCTAGAGAGTCAGGACCAGTGGATACGCAGTATTTT. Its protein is CSARESGPVDTQYF.